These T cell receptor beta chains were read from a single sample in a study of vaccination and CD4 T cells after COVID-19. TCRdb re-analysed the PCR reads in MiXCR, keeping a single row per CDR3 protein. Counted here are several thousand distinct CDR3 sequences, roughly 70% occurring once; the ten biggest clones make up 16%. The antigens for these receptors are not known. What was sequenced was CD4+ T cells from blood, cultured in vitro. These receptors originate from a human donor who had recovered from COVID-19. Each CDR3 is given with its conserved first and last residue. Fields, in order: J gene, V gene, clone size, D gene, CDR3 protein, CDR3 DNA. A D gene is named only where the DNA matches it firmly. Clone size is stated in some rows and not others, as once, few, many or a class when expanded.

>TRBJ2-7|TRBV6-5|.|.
CASSYRGLEDEQYF
TGTGCCAGCAGTTACCGGGGACTTGAGGACGAGCAGTACTTC
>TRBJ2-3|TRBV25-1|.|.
CASSEWGASRADTQYF
TGTGCCAGCAGTGAATGGGGGGCATCCAGGGCAGATACGCAGTATTTT
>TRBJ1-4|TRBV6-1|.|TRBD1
CASSDDRTGIDKLFF
TGTGCCAGCAGTGACGATAGGACAGGGATCGACAAACTGTTTTTT
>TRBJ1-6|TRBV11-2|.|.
CASSRTVSVYNSPLHF
TGTGCCAGCAGCCGGACCGTTAGCGTCTATAATTCACCCCTCCACTTT
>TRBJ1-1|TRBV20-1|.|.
CSANRPGARGTEAFF
TGCAGTGCTAACCGACCCGGGGCGAGGGGCACTGAAGCTTTCTTT
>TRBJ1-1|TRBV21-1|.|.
CASRRTAEAFF
TGTGCCAGCCGGAGGACGGCCGAGGCTTTCTTT
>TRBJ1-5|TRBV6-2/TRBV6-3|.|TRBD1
CASSKPRQGRTQPQHF
TGTGCCAGCAGCAAGCCGCGACAGGGACGGACACAGCCCCAGCATTTT
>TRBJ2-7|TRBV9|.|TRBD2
CASSVRSGRRNEQYF
TGTGCCAGCAGCGTAAGGAGCGGGAGGCGGAACGAGCAGTACTTC
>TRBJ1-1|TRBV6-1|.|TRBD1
CASSQGAGTEAFF
TGTGCCAGCAGTCAGGGGGCGGGGACTGAAGCTTTCTTT
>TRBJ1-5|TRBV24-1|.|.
CATSDGPQPQHF
TGTGCCACCAGTGACGGCCCTCAGCCCCAGCATTTT
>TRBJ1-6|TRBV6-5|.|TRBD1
CASSFGQGYSPLHF
TGTGCCAGCAGTTTCGGACAGGGATACTCACCCCTCCACTTT
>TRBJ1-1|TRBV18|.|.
CASSPPGRNTEAFF
TGTGCCAGCTCACCACCGGGGAGGAACACTGAAGCTTTCTTT
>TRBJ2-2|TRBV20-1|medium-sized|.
CSARPQGTGELFF
TGCAGTGCTAGACCTCAGGGGACCGGGGAGCTGTTTTTT
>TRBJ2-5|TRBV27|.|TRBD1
CASSRIQGTAETQYF
TGTGCCAGCAGTCGAATACAGGGGACGGCAGAGACCCAGTACTTC
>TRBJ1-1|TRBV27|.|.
CASRKQGYTEAFF
TGTGCCAGCAGGAAACAAGGCTACACTGAAGCTTTCTTT
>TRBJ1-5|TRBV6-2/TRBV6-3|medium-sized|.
CASSYRQNQPQHF
TGTGCCAGCAGTTACCGACAGAATCAGCCCCAGCATTTT
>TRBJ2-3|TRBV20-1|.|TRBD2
CSARGLAARTQYF
TGCAGTGCTAGAGGACTAGCGGCTCGGACGCAGTATTTT
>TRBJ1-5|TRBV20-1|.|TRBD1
CSFTRGQGGHQPQHF
TGCAGTTTTACCAGGGGACAGGGGGGGCATCAGCCCCAGCATTTT
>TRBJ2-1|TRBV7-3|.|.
CASSLRLAPNEQFF
TGTGCCAGCAGCTTAAGGCTAGCTCCAAATGAGCAGTTCTTC
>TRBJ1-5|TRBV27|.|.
CASSLGGQPQHF
TGTGCCAGCAGTTTGGGGGGTCAGCCCCAGCATTTT
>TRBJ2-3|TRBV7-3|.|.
CASSFRAADTQYF
TGTGCCAGCAGCTTCCGCGCGGCCGATACGCAGTATTTT
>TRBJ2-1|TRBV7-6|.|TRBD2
CASSLASGSRPYNEQFF
TGTGCCAGCAGCTTGGCTAGCGGGAGCCGACCCTACAATGAGCAGTTCTTC
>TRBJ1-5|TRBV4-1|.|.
CASSHGIINQPQHF
TGCGCCAGCAGCCATGGGATTATCAATCAGCCCCAGCATTTT
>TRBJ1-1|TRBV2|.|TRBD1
CASSLQGRNTEAFF
TGTGCCAGCAGTCTACAGGGGAGGAACACTGAAGCTTTCTTT